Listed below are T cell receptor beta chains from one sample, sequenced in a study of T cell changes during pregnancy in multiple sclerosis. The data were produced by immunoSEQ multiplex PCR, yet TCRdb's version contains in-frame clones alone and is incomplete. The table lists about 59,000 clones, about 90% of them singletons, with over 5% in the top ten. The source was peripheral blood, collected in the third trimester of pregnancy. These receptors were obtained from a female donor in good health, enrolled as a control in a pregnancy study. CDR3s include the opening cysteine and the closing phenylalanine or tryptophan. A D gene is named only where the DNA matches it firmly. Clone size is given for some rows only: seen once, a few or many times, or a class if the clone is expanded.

TGTGCCAGCAGCGTATCGGGACAGGGGCGAACCTACGAGCAGTACTTC	CASSVSGQGRTYEQYF	16	TRBJ2-7	NA	TRBD1	TRBV9
TGTGCCAGCAGCCAAGTCCCTAGCGAACACAATGAGCAGTTCTTC	CASSQVPSEHNEQFF	15	TRBJ2-1	medium-sized	NA	TRBV4-2
TGTGCCAGCAGTCAAGCTGGTCCACACAATGAGCAGTTCTTC	CASSQAGPHNEQFF	14	TRBJ2-1	NA	NA	TRBV27
TGCGCCAGCAGCCAAGAGACTGTGACTAGCGGGCAATACAATGAGCAGTTCTTC	CASSQETVTSGQYNEQFF	18	TRBJ2-1	NA	TRBD2	TRBV4-1
TGTGCCAGCTCACCACCAGGACAGGGGAGTCAGCCCCAGCATTTT	CASSPPGQGSQPQHF	15	TRBJ1-5	NA	TRBD1	TRBV18
TGTGCCAGCAACCCCTCCGGGACAGATTTCTATGGCTACACCTTC	CASNPSGTDFYGYTF	15	TRBJ1-2	NA	TRBD1	TRBV19
TGCGCCAGCAGCCAAGGGCCCACAGGGGGCATTGAAAAACTGTTTTTT	CASSQGPTGGIEKLFF	16	TRBJ1-4	NA	TRBD1	TRBV4-1
TGTGCCAGCAGTTACGGGCCGAACTATGGCTACACCTTC	CASSYGPNYGYTF	13	TRBJ1-2	NA	NA	TRBV6-5
TGTGCCAGCAGTTTGACAGGGGTGAGTGGAGCTTTCTTT	CASSLTGVSGAFF	13	TRBJ1-1	once	TRBD1	TRBV6-5
TGTGCCAGCAGCTTACAGGGGTCCTACAATGAGCAGTTCTTC	CASSLQGSYNEQFF	14	TRBJ2-1	NA	NA	TRBV11-2
TGTGCCAGCTCACCAGTCTGGGGGGATGAGCAGTTCTTC	CASSPVWGDEQFF	13	TRBJ2-1	NA	NA	TRBV18
TGTGCCAGCAGTTCCCACAGCGGGGGTGATGATACGCAGTATTTT	CASSSHSGGDDTQYF	15	TRBJ2-3	NA	TRBD2	TRBV6-5
TGCGCCACTCCGCGGTTGGGGGGATCGAACACCGGGGAGCTGTTTTTT	CATPRLGGSNTGELFF	16	TRBJ2-2	NA	NA	TRBV5-1
TGTGCTAGTGGGACCCGGGTCGGAACCACTGGAAACACCATATATTTT	CASGTRVGTTGNTIYF	16	TRBJ1-3	once	NA	TRBV12-5
TGCGCCAGCAGCTTGGAACTAGCGGACCAAGAGACCCAGTACTTC	CASSLELADQETQYF	15	TRBJ2-5	NA	TRBD2	TRBV5-1
TGCGCCAGCAGCCAAGAAGACAGGGGGGGCACAGATACGCAGTATTTT	CASSQEDRGGTDTQYF	16	TRBJ2-3	NA	TRBD1	TRBV4-3
TGCAGCGTTGATAAACAGTCCACCGGGGAGCTGTTTTTT	CSVDKQSTGELFF	13	TRBJ2-2	NA	NA	TRBV29-1
TGTGCCAGCAGTTCCAAATCGACAGGGGGGAAGACTGAAGCTTTCTTT	CASSSKSTGGKTEAFF	16	TRBJ1-1	NA	TRBD1	TRBV6-5
TGTGCCAGCACCAGGGTCCAGTGGGATGAGCAGTTCTTC	CASTRVQWDEQFF	13	TRBJ2-1	NA	NA	TRBV2
TGTGCCTGGAGTGTACCTAGGGGAGGTGGCCAAGAGACCCAGTACTTC	CAWSVPRGGGQETQYF	16	TRBJ2-5	NA	NA	TRBV30
TGTGCCAGCACCATTTTGGGGGGTACGCAGTATTTT	CASTILGGTQYF	12	TRBJ2-3	NA	NA	TRBV27
TGTGCCAGTAGTTCGGGACTAGCGGGGGCGGCTAGCACAGATACGCAGTATTTT	CASSSGLAGAASTDTQYF	18	TRBJ2-3	NA	TRBD2	TRBV19
TGTGCCAGCAGCTTATTACAGGGTTTGGGCACTGAAGCTTTCTTT	CASSLLQGLGTEAFF	15	TRBJ1-1	NA	NA	TRBV6-6
TGTGCCAGCAGCCCCGTCCCCCGCCCAGGGGTGAACACTGAAGCTTTCTTT	CASSPVPRPGVNTEAFF	17	TRBJ1-1	once	NA	TRBV5-4
TGTGCCAGCTCACCTTCGTTGGATACGCAGTATTTT	CASSPSLDTQYF	12	TRBJ2-3	NA	NA	TRBV18
TGCGCCAGCAGTCCCGAGGACAGGGGACCGCTATCGTTCCACAATGAGCAGTTCTTC	CASSPEDRGPLSFHNEQFF	19	TRBJ2-1	NA	TRBD1	TRBV23-1
TGTGCCAGCAGCCCCACAGGGACACGGACCCCTAGGAAGCAGTACTTC	CASSPTGTRTPRKQYF	16	TRBJ2-7	NA	NA	TRBV27
TGTGCCAGTAGTGCCTCAACAGGGGGCTATGGCTACACCTTC	CASSASTGGYGYTF	14	TRBJ1-2	few	TRBD1	TRBV19
TGTGCCAGTAGTATCCCCCCCTCGGCACCCCTCCACTTT	CASSIPPSAPLHF	13	TRBJ1-6	few	NA	TRBV19
TGTGCCTGGAGTGTACCCGGTCCAGGGGGCAACCATGATGGAAACACCATATATTTT	CAWSVPGPGGNHDGNTIYF	19	TRBJ1-3	NA	TRBD1	TRBV30
TGTGCCAGCAAGGACAGGGCCCAAGAGACCCAGTACTTC	CASKDRAQETQYF	13	TRBJ2-5	NA	TRBD1	TRBV14
TGTGCCAGCAGGGGGGCTAGCGGGCTTGGCGCCGATACGCAGTATTTT	CASRGASGLGADTQYF	16	TRBJ2-3	NA	TRBD2	TRBV2
TGCAGTGCAGACTTTGCCGATACGCAGTATTTT	CSADFADTQYF	11	TRBJ2-3	NA	NA	TRBV20-1
TGTGCCAGTAGTATTTCGGGGCTAGCGGGGGTCTACGAGCAGTACTTC	CASSISGLAGVYEQYF	16	TRBJ2-7	NA	TRBD2	TRBV19
TGTGCCAGTAGTTCGGGACTACAGTACTCTGATGAAAAACTGTTTTTT	CASSSGLQYSDEKLFF	16	TRBJ1-4	NA	NA	TRBV19
TGTGCCAGCAGTCGCACGACAGGGCCTGGAAACACCATATATTTT	CASSRTTGPGNTIYF	15	TRBJ1-3	NA	TRBD1	TRBV6-6
TGTGCTAGTGGTTTGGGACTAGCGGGGACGGGCGGGGAGACCCAGTACTTC	CASGLGLAGTGGETQYF	17	TRBJ2-5	NA	TRBD2	TRBV12-5
TGTGCCAGCTCATCCGACAGCCTCTATAGCAATCAGCCCCAGCATTTT	CASSSDSLYSNQPQHF	16	TRBJ1-5	NA	NA	TRBV18
TGTGCCAGCAGCCTTCACCCGGACAGGGTTCAGCCCCAGCATTTT	CASSLHPDRVQPQHF	15	TRBJ1-5	NA	TRBD1	TRBV14
TGTGCCAGTAGTTTCTCCCCTAGCGGGAGCCCCTGGGCAGATACGCAGTATTTT	CASSFSPSGSPWADTQYF	18	TRBJ2-3	few	TRBD2	TRBV19
TGTGCCAGCAGTCCCCGGGACAGGGGGCTCAAACTGTTTTTT	CASSPRDRGLKLFF	14	TRBJ1-4	NA	TRBD1	TRBV7-9
TGTGCCTGGAGTAACCAGGGGGCCAACGAGCAGTACTTC	CAWSNQGANEQYF	13	TRBJ2-7	NA	TRBD1	TRBV30
TGTGCCAGCAGTGAATATGCAGGGGTTTACAATGAGCAGTTCTTC	CASSEYAGVYNEQFF	15	TRBJ2-1	NA	NA	TRBV25-1
TGTGCCAGCAGCTTCAGGGGGCCCTCTGGAAACACCATATATTTT	CASSFRGPSGNTIYF	15	TRBJ1-3	NA	TRBD1	TRBV5-6
TGCGCCAGCAGCCAAGAGACAGATAACTATGGCTACACCTTC	CASSQETDNYGYTF	14	TRBJ1-2	NA	NA	TRBV4-1
TGCGCCAGCAGCCAAGATGGGGCAACGCAGTTCTTC	CASSQDGATQFF	12	TRBJ2-1	NA	NA	TRBV4-3
TGTGCCAGCAGGGAGGGACAGATGAACACTGAAGCTTTCTTT	CASREGQMNTEAFF	14	TRBJ1-1	NA	TRBD1	TRBV6-5
TGTGCCAGCTCACCACCCCAGGGCATCACTGGGGCCAACGTCCTGACTTTC	CASSPPQGITGANVLTF	17	TRBJ2-6	NA	NA	TRBV18
TGCAGCGTACAACTAGCGGGATTCTCTGGGGCCAACGTCCTGACTTTC	CSVQLAGFSGANVLTF	16	TRBJ2-6	NA	TRBD2	TRBV29-1
TGCGCCAGCAGCCAAGACAGCAGCTCTGGAAACACCATATATTTT	CASSQDSSSGNTIYF	15	TRBJ1-3	NA	NA	TRBV5-1
TGTGCCAGCAGTTTACTTAGCGGGGCCCCTAGCACAGATACGCAGTATTTT	CASSLLSGAPSTDTQYF	17	TRBJ2-3	NA	TRBD2	TRBV27
TGTGCCAGCAACCCCAGGGTGGGAACTGAAGCTTTCTTT	CASNPRVGTEAFF	13	TRBJ1-1	NA	NA	TRBV21-1
TGTGCCAGTAGTATGGCAGGGACGGGAGGCGGTGAGCAGTTCTTC	CASSMAGTGGGEQFF	15	TRBJ2-1	NA	TRBD2	TRBV19
TGTGCCAGCACATCCGGGGTGAACACTGAAGCTTTCTTT	CASTSGVNTEAFF	13	TRBJ1-1	once	NA	TRBV2
TGTGCCAGCAGCCGAGGACAGGCAGCTTTCTTT	CASSRGQAAFF	11	TRBJ1-1	few	TRBD1	TRBV5-6
TGCGCCAGCAGCTTGGTGGTAGCGGGGGGGACAGATACGCAGTATTTT	CASSLVVAGGTDTQYF	16	TRBJ2-3	NA	TRBD2	TRBV5-1
TGTGCCAGCAGTGACAGCAGGGCCAACACCGGGGAGCTGTTTTTT	CASSDSRANTGELFF	15	TRBJ2-2	NA	NA	TRBV2
TGTGCCAGTAGTATTCGGACAGGGGTCACCGGGGAGCTGTTTTTT	CASSIRTGVTGELFF	15	TRBJ2-2	once	TRBD1	TRBV19
TGTGCCAGCTCACCCGGCGGACAGGGCTCCTACGAGCAGTACTTC	CASSPGGQGSYEQYF	15	TRBJ2-7	NA	TRBD1	TRBV18